A selection of T cell receptor beta chains follows, all from one sample in a study of shared clonotypes between healthy human individuals. The protocol was immunoSEQ multiplex PCR, while the TCRdb copy is restricted to in-frame clones and leaves out a portion. The sample includes millions of clones, about 94% of them seen just once. Sequencing was done on a sample of naive CD8+ T cells sorted from blood. These receptors were obtained from a man between 18 and 35 years old in good health. CDR3s include the opening cysteine and the closing phenylalanine or tryptophan. The order of the fields is V gene, CDR3 length, J gene, clone size, D gene, CDR3 DNA, CDR3 protein. D genes are given only for firm matches. Clone size is shown for a subset of rows, as once, few, many or a class of expanded clone.

TRBV6-1	15	TRBJ2-5	-	TRBD1	TGTGCCAGCAGTGATTGGGGACAGGGAGGGGAGACCCAGTACTTC	CASSDWGQGGETQYF
TRBV18	18	TRBJ2-7	-	TRBD1	TGTGCCAGCTCATCTAGTACCGGGACAGGGAGGGTCCCCTACGAGCAGTACTTC	CASSSSTGTGRVPYEQYF
TRBV12-5	13	TRBJ2-1	-	-	TGTGCTAGTGCCTATATGCTCTACAATGAGCAGTTCTTC	CASAYMLYNEQFF
TRBV29-1	12	TRBJ1-1	-	-	TGCAGCGTTGAAGATGAGGAGGGGGTAGCTTTCTTT	CSVEDEEGVAFF
TRBV18	18	TRBJ2-7	-	TRBD1	TGTGCCAGCTCACCACTCGACAGGGGGGGTAGTAAAGTCTACGAGCAGTACTTC	CASSPLDRGGSKVYEQYF
TRBV12-5	15	TRBJ1-1	-	-	TGTGCTAGTGGTTTGGTACCAACAGAGAACACTGAAGCTTTCTTT	CASGLVPTENTEAFF
TRBV7-9	16	TRBJ2-1	-	-	TGTGCCAGCAGCTTTCGGCAGATCCTCTCCTACAATGAGCAGTTCTTC	CASSFRQILSYNEQFF
TRBV29-1	12	TRBJ1-1	-	-	TGCAGCGTTCCGGCCTCGAACACTGAAGCTTTCTTT	CSVPASNTEAFF
TRBV28	14	TRBJ1-5	-	-	TGTGCCAGCAGTTACCTTCGGGGGGATCAGCCCCAGCATTTT	CASSYLRGDQPQHF
TRBV15	14	TRBJ2-7	-	TRBD1	TGTGCCACGGGATCGGGACAGGTTAACTACGAGCAGTACTTC	CATGSGQVNYEQYF
TRBV27	13	TRBJ2-7	-	TRBD1	TGTGCCAGCAGTAAAACAGGGGCGGGCGAGCAGTACTTC	CASSKTGAGEQYF
TRBV27	14	TRBJ1-5	-	-	TGTGCCAGCAGACCTGACACGATTGGAGTGCCCCAGCATTTT	CASRPDTIGVPQHF
TRBV18	17	TRBJ1-1	-	-	TGTGCCAGCTCACCATGGTTGATAGGGGTGGGGAACACTGAAGCTTTCTTT	CASSPWLIGVGNTEAFF
TRBV5-1	16	TRBJ2-3	-	TRBD1	TGCGCCAGCAGCGCACCATCGGGACAGCTAACAGATACGCAGTATTTT	CASSAPSGQLTDTQYF
TRBV5-6	12	TRBJ2-2	-	-	TGTGCCAGCAGCTTGGGCGCCGGGGAGCTGTTTTTT	CASSLGAGELFF
TRBV5-4	14	TRBJ1-1	-	TRBD1	TGTGCCAGCAGCTTGGAAGGGGGCAGGACTGAAGCTTTCTTT	CASSLEGGRTEAFF
TRBV28	14	TRBJ1-2	-	TRBD1	TGTGCCAGCAGTTTAGGGACAGGGGGCTTTGGCTACACCTTC	CASSLGTGGFGYTF
TRBV7-9	15	TRBJ1-1	-	-	TGTGCCAGCAGCTTAGCATGGTCGATGAACACTGAAGCTTTCTTT	CASSLAWSMNTEAFF
TRBV4-1	13	TRBJ2-1	-	-	TGCGCCAGCAGCCAAACACGGGAGCGTGAGCAGTTCTTC	CASSQTREREQFF
TRBV29-1	14	TRBJ2-7	-	TRBD2	TGCAGCGTCAGACTAGCGGGAGGGAGGTACGAGCAGTACTTC	CSVRLAGGRYEQYF
TRBV7-9	15	TRBJ2-1	-	TRBD1	TGTGCCAGCAGCCCGACAGGGGGGTCCTACAATGAGCAGTTCTTC	CASSPTGGSYNEQFF
TRBV7-2	17	TRBJ2-7	-	TRBD2	TGTGCCAGCGGGGTCCCTCTAGCGGGGAACACTCCCTACGAGCAGTACTTC	CASGVPLAGNTPYEQYF
TRBV27	13	TRBJ1-5	-	-	TGTGCCAGCAGTTTTGGGGGCAATCAGCCCCAGCATTTT	CASSFGGNQPQHF
TRBV25-1	17	TRBJ2-5	once	-	TGTGCCAGCAGTGAATCTGGGACAACTTTGATCCCGAGTTCCCAGTACTTC	CASSESGTTLIPSSQYF
TRBV6-5	13	TRBJ1-1	once	-	TGTGCCAGCAGCCTCAGGACAGACCTTGAAGCTTTCTTT	CASSLRTDLEAFF